Following are 6 T cell receptor beta chains from one sample sequenced in a study of T-cell reconstitution after alpha-beta-depleted transplantation in children listed by TCRdb under 2016. The sample's treatment or condition label is to be understood as: allogeneic hematopoietic cell transplantation with graft depleted of TCRalphabeta T cells and CD19 B cells. The library came from PCR. Sequenced on an Illumina HiSeq 2500. Molecular barcoding was employed in the preparation of TCR libraries, with unique molecular identifiers being used to normalize TCRbeta repertoire quantification. The public reads were quality trimmed at Q25 with fastp and then assembled into clones with MiXCR by TCRdb, keeping productive beta chains. For every CDR3 protein sequence, its rows merge into one entry that carries the most common genes and DNA. Counted in this sample were a few hundred thousand distinct CDR3 sequences; about 9.9% of them appeared once. The biggest ten clones account for about 25% of the sample.

Material: peripheral blood, obtained 180 days after TCRalphabeta/CD19-depleted stem cell transplant. These TCRs come from a male patient aged 2-9 years who had a stem cell transplant for chronic granulomatous disease, so the T cells may come from the graft donor.

This clonotype was recorded at least ten times. V is TRBV3-1 and J is TRBJ2-1; tentative D call: TRBD2 (6 bases). With 4 bases removed from V and 5 bases from J, the gap between germline ends came to 15 bases. Germline V lookup: CDR1 LGHDT, CDR2 YNNKEL (reference sequence). CDR3 size: 15 residues. The CDR3 DNA follows: TGTGCCAGCAGCCTTCTCTCGGGACTCAACAATGAGCAGTTCTTC. Protein sequence: CASSLLSGLNNEQFF.

This clonotype was picked up many times. This sequence joins TRBV24-1 and TRBJ1-5, with D perhaps TRBD1 (5 bases). Germline V lookup: CDR1 KGHDR, CDR2 SFDVKD. V lost 3 bases, J lost 0 bases, and 11 bases lay in between. This CDR3 region has 16 residues. The CDR3 sequence is CATSDPVTDSNQPQHF. In nucleotides, the CDR3 is TGTGCCACCAGTGATCCCGTGACAGATAGCAATCAGCCCCAGCATTTT.

This clonotype was seen at least ten times. Here the CDR3 reads CASSLAPLQGGNEQFF. CDR3 bases: TGCGCCAGCAGCTTGGCCCCCTTACAGGGAGGCAATGAGCAGTTCTTC. J is TRBJ2-1 and V is TRBV5-1; D is possibly TRBD1 or TRBD2 (6 bases each). V shed 0 bases and J shed 6 bases, with 16 bases lying between them. There are 16 residues in the CDR3. CDR1 is SGHRS and CDR2 is YFSETQ in the germline V gene.

This clonotype has a count of ten or more. The V gene is TRBV20-1, the J gene TRBJ2-3, with TRBD2 matching over 13 bases. Germline V gene lookup returns CDR1 DFQATT and CDR2 SNEGSKA (reference sequence). The CDR3 has 14 residues. The V segment lost 2 bases and the J segment 7 bases; nucleotides outside the gene matches: 3. Here the CDR3 reads CSARRLAGGNTQYF. CDR3 in DNA: TGCAGTGCTAGACGACTAGCGGGGGGTAATACGCAGTATTTT.

This clonotype was observed many times. V is TRBV12-3 or TRBV12-4 and J is TRBJ2-2; D possibly corresponds to TRBD2 (6 bases). V was trimmed by 6 bases and J by 5 bases, leaving 13 bases between them. The length of the CDR3 is 14 residues. CDR3 bases: TGTGCCAGCAGGAACCGCCGGGGGACCGGGGAGCTGTTTTTT. Its translation: CASRNRRGTGELFF.

In its sample, this clonotype was seen many times. The chain joins TRBV20-1 to TRBJ2-1, with 14 nucleotides matching TRBD2. The junction had 8 bases not matched to a gene; V was cut back by 6 bases and J by 4 bases. Per the germline V gene, CDR1 is DFQATT and CDR2 is SNEGSKA (reference sequence). The CDR3 is 16 residues long. CDR3 loop: CSAPGLAGVEYNEQFF. CDR3 DNA sequence: TGCAGTGCACCGGGACTAGCGGGAGTCGAGTACAATGAGCAGTTCTTC.